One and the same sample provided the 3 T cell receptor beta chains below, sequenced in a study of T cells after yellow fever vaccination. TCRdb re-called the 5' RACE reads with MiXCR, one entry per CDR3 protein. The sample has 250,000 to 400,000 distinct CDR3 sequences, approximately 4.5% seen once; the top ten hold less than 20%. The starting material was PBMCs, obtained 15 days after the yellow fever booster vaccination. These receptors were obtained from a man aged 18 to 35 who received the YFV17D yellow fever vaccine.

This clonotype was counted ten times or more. In DNA, the CDR3 is TGTGCCAGCAGCGAGCCCCCGGTAGGCGAGCAGTTCTTC. Amino acid sequence: CASSEPPVGEQFF. The chain recombines TRBV6-6 with TRBJ2-1; D not resolved. This CDR3 region has 13 residues. V was clipped by 6 bases and J by 10 bases, with 16 bases between them. The germline V gene encodes CDR1 MNHNY and CDR2 SVGAGI (reference sequence).

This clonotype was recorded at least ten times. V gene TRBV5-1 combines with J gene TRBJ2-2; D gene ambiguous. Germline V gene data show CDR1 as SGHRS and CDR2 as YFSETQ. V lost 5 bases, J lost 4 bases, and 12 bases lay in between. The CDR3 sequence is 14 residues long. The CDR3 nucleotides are TGCGCCAGCAGTTTCACGGACCCCACCGGGGAGCTGTTTTTT. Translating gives CASSFTDPTGELFF.

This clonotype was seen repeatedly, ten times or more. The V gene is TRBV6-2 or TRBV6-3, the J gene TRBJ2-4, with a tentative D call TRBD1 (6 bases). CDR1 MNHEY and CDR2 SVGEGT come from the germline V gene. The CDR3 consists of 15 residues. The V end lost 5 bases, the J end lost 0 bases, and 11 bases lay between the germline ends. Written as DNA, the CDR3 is TGTGCCAGCAGTCAGGACAGCCTAGCCAAAAACATTCAGTACTTC. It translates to CASSQDSLAKNIQYF.